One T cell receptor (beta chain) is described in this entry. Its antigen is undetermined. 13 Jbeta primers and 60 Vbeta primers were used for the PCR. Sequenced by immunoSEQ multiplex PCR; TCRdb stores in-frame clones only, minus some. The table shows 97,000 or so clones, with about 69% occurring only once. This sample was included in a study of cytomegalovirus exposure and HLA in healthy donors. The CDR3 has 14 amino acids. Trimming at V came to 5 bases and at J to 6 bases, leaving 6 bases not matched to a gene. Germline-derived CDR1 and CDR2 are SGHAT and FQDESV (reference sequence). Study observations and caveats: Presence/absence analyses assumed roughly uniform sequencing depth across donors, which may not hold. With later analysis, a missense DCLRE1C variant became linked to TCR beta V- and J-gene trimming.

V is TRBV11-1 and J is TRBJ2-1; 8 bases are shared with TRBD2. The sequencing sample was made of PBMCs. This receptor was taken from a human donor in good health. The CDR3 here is CASSPLGLANEQFF. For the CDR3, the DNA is TGTGCCAGCAGCCCCCTCGGACTAGCCAATGAGCAGTTCTTC. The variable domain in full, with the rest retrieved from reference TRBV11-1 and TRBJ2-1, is EAEVAQSPRYKITEKSQAVAFWCDPISGHATLYWYRQILGQGPELLVQFQDESVVDDSQLPKDRFSAERLKGVDSTLKIQPAELGDSAMYLCASSPLGLANEQFFGPGTRLTVL.